Each of the 14 T cell receptor beta chains below was sequenced from the same sample in a study of cytomegalovirus exposure and HLA in healthy donors. With 60 Vbeta and 13 Jbeta primers, the PCR was carried out. The repertoire was sequenced with immunoSEQ multiplex PCR; TCRdb's copy has only in-frame clones and lacks some. Among 120,000 to 150,000 clones listed, roughly three quarters were seen once. The sequencing sample was made of PBMCs. The receptors here all came from a man aged 55 to 70 in good health and CMV-seronegative.

The CDR3 sequence is CASSGGTGRNEQYF. The CDR3 DNA sequence: TGTGCCAGCAGCGGCGGGACAGGGAGAAACGAGCAGTACTTC. The rearrangement joins TRBV5-4 to TRBJ2-7; 9 bases fit TRBD1. This CDR3 has 14 amino acids. The V gene's germline CDR1 is SGHNT and CDR2 YYREEE (reference sequence). V shed 4 bases and J 5 bases; nucleotides not matched to a gene: 7.

V usage is TRBV12-5 and J usage is TRBJ2-1; 9 bases line up with TRBD2. J gave up 8 bases and V 1 base, and 9 bases lay outside the gene matches. The CDR3 totals 16 residues. The germline gives CDR1 LGHNT, CDR2 FRNRAP. The chain's CDR3 is CASGLGLGGRGYEQFF. As DNA, the CDR3 is TGTGCTAGTGGTTTGGGCCTGGGCGGGAGGGGATATGAGCAGTTCTTC.

V usage is TRBV6-5 and J usage is TRBJ2-2, with a possible D match to TRBD1 (6 bases). CDR3 length equals 15 residues. V lost 0 bases, J lost 7 bases, and 12 bases lay in between. From germline, CDR1 is MNHEY and CDR2 SVGAGI. In DNA, the CDR3 is TGTGCCAGCAGTTACTCCAGGGGAGTTGACGGGGAGCTGTTTTTT. This sequence encodes CASSYSRGVDGELFF.

For the CDR3, the DNA is TGTGCCAGCAGCTCCGGGACAGGGGATATTGCTGAAGCTTTCTTT. The encoded protein is CASSSGTGDIAEAFF. The chain has TRBV9 and TRBJ1-1; 10 bases are a match to TRBD1. The CDR3 runs to 15 residues. Germline V gene sequence: CDR1 SGDLS, CDR2 YYNGEE. After removal of 4 bases from V and 6 bases from J, the junction contained 9 bases not matched to a gene.

The chain is built from TRBV30 and TRBJ1-6; TRBD1 matches 8 bases. Unmatched junction bases numbered 1, after V lost 1 base and J lost 8 bases. This CDR3 has 13 residues. In germline, CDR1 is GTSNPN, CDR2 SVGIG (reference sequence). This chain's CDR3 is CAWSAGGYSPLHF. In nucleotides, the CDR3 is TGTGCCTGGAGTGCAGGGGGCTATTCACCCCTCCACTTT.

The chain uses TRBV9 and TRBJ2-7, with 10 bases matching TRBD2. J was trimmed by 7 bases and V by 4 bases; bases with no gene match: 14. Germline V CDR1 and CDR2: SGDLS, YYNGEE. This CDR3 comprises 16 residues. The CDR3 protein is CASSSRTSGIPEEQYF. DNA of the CDR3: TGTGCCAGCAGCTCCCGGACTAGCGGAATCCCTGAGGAGCAGTACTTC. The full variable domain, its missing parts supplied by reference TRBV9 and TRBJ2-7, is DSGVTQTPKHLITATGQRVTLRCSPRSGDLSVYWYQQSLDQGLQFLIQYYNGEERAKGNILERFSAQQFPDLHSELNLSSLELGDSALYFCASSSRTSGIPEEQYFGPGTRLTVT.

The chain links TRBV6-4 to TRBJ2-3, with a weak D call TRBD1 (6 bases). The V and J ends lost 3 bases and 2 bases respectively, with 21 bases between them. The germline gives CDR1 MRHNA, CDR2 SNTAGT. The CDR3 loop spans 18 amino acids. The CDR3 DNA follows: TGTGCCAGCAGTGAGGACAGCGAAACTAGGGTCGACACAGATACGCAGTATTTT. Translation gives CASSEDSETRVDTDTQYF.

The chain is built from TRBV19 and TRBJ2-1; D call uncertain. Per the germline V gene, CDR1 is LNHDA and CDR2 is SQIVND (reference sequence). Trimming shortened V by 10 bases and J by 4 bases, and 20 bases separated the two germline ends. The CDR3 length is 15 residues. CDR3 in DNA: TGTGCCACCTCGACCCTGGCCAACGGGTACAATGAGCAGTTCTTC. Translation gives CATSTLANGYNEQFF.

The sample holds a few counts of this clone. V and J are TRBV13 and TRBJ2-7, with 9 bases lining up with TRBD2. This CDR3 is built from 14 residues. Germline V CDR1 and CDR2: PRHDT, FYEKMQ (reference sequence). Trimming cost V 4 bases and J 3 bases; bases outside gene matches: 4. This CDR3 reads CASSSVSGSYEQYF. In DNA, the CDR3 is TGTGCCAGCAGCTCCGTTAGCGGGAGCTACGAGCAGTACTTC.

The rearrangement joins TRBV19 to TRBJ2-5, with TRBD1 as a possible D gene (6 bases). The V gene lost 2 bases and the J gene lost 5 bases, with 18 bases spanning the gap. Per the germline V gene, CDR1 is LNHDA and CDR2 is SQIVND (reference sequence). The CDR3 is 16 residues long. The CDR3 loop is CASSISQGPTGETQYF. CDR3 sequence (DNA): TGTGCCAGTAGTATATCCCAGGGGCCGACGGGGGAGACCCAGTACTTC.

This chain connects TRBV6-1 to TRBJ2-5, with 11 bases matching TRBD2. J gave up 5 bases and V 4 bases, and 3 bases lay outside the gene matches. The germline V gene encodes CDR1 MNHNS and CDR2 SASEGT. The CDR3 contains 14 residues. CDR3 region: CASSAASGRETQYF. CDR3 in DNA: TGTGCCAGCAGTGCCGCTAGCGGGAGGGAGACCCAGTACTTC.

The chain combines TRBV15 with TRBJ2-5; tentative D call: TRBD2 (5 bases). The germline gives CDR1 LNHNV, CDR2 YYDKDF (reference sequence). Trimming took off 0 bases at V and 9 bases at J, with 17 bases between the two ends. The CDR3 has 15 residues. CDR3 amino acids: CATSREASSMSPQYF. The CDR3 nucleotides read TGTGCCACCAGCAGAGAGGCTAGCTCAATGAGTCCCCAGTACTTC.

Only a few counts were recorded for this clone. The chain recombines TRBV27 with TRBJ1-4; tentative D call: TRBD1 (5 bases). V lost 3 bases, J lost 5 bases, and 10 bases lay in between. The CDR3 is 14 residues long. Germline assignment: CDR1 MNHEY and CDR2 SMNVEV (reference sequence). The CDR3 reads CASSFAGTNEKLFF. CDR3 sequence (DNA): TGTGCCAGCAGTTTTGCGGGGACCAATGAAAAACTGTTTTTT.

This chain links TRBV9 with TRBJ2-2, with 10 nucleotides matching TRBD1. The J segment lost 3 bases and the V segment lost 4 bases, leaving 3 bases of the junction unmatched. This CDR3 region has 15 residues. CDR1 is SGDLS and CDR2 is YYNGEE in the germline V gene. CDR3 amino acids: CASSLGTGDTGELFF. As DNA, the CDR3 is TGTGCCAGCAGCCTTGGGACAGGGGACACCGGGGAGCTGTTTTTT.